This TCR beta chain was obtained from a study of cytomegalovirus exposure and HLA in healthy donors. Whole-study context: Around 190 million T cells yielded around 100 million unique TCR beta sequences, as an earlier analysis found. Study conclusions and caveats: HLA-A and HLA-B allele assignments for most subjects were reportedly predicted accurately using TCR beta sequences. TCR beta V segments were, for the most part, productive about 87% or about 30% of the time in an earlier analysis.

This CDR3 contains 15 residues. V shed 1 base, J shed 3 bases, and the junction held 4 bases outside the gene matches. Germline CDR1 and CDR2: LGHNA and YSLEER. A multiplex PCR was run with 60 Vbeta primers and 13 Jbeta primers. TCRdb's table, derived via immunoSEQ multiplex PCR, lists solely in-frame clones and lacks some. The profile shows 100,000 to 150,000 clones, around 85% of them singletons. Healthy bone marrow donors supplied every sample. This clone occurred a few times. What it binds is unknown. The chain combines TRBV4-3 with TRBJ1-1, with 8 bases lining up with TRBD1. This TCR was recovered from a man between 18 and 35 years old in good health and CMV-seropositive. The sample consisted of PBMCs. This CDR3 reads CASSQGTGHDTEAFF. Here the CDR3 DNA reads TGCGCCAGCAGCCAAGGGACAGGGCATGACACTGAAGCTTTCTTT.